The next 28 T cell receptor beta chains were all read from a single sample in a study of blood T cell repertoires in COVID-19. TCRdb's table, derived via immunoSEQ multiplex PCR, lists solely in-frame clones and lacks some. Here the sample spans more than 300,000 clones, under 90% being singletons. The sample taken for sequencing was PBMCs or T cells enriched from blood (not recorded which). These receptors all stem from a woman aged 25 to 39 who had recovered from COVID-19.

V is TRBV2 and J is TRBJ2-5; D may be TRBD1 (7 bases). The CDR3 extends over 14 amino acids. The germline V gene encodes CDR1 SNHLY and CDR2 FYNNEI. Between the trimmed V and J ends, which lost 6 bases and 4 bases, there was a span of 15 bases. Written as DNA, the CDR3 is TGTGCCAGCAGGTACCGCCAGGGGGGAGAGACCCAGTACTTC. It specifies CASRYRQGGETQYF.

The CDR3 coding sequence is TGTGCCAGCAGCCAATTCTTACTAGACGAAACCGGGGAGCTGTTTTTT. This codes for CASSQFLLDETGELFF. V usage is TRBV3-1 (or the pseudogene TRBV3-2) and J usage is TRBJ2-2, with D perhaps TRBD2 (5 bases). The germline V gene has CDR1 LGHDT and CDR2 YNNKEL (reference sequence). The CDR3 totals 16 residues. V was cut by 2 bases and J by 5 bases, with 15 bases left in between.

In its sample, this clone was seen once. The rearrangement links TRBV15 to TRBJ1-4; D remains ambiguous. The CDR3 has 15 amino acids. In germline, CDR1 is LNHNV, CDR2 YYDKDF (reference sequence). V was trimmed by 0 bases and J by 0 bases, leaving 5 bases between them. Here the CDR3 reads CATSRDIATNEKLFF. The CDR3 bases are TGTGCCACCAGCAGAGATATTGCAACTAATGAAAAACTGTTTTTT.

The chain has TRBV19 and TRBJ2-2, with 10 bases identical to TRBD1. The J segment lost 3 bases and the V segment lost 10 bases, leaving 8 bases of the junction unmatched. Germline-derived CDR1 and CDR2 are LNHDA and SQIVND (reference sequence). This CDR3 has 15 amino acids. This CDR3 reads CATAKTGGYTGELFF. Here the CDR3 DNA reads TGTGCCACCGCTAAGACAGGGGGCTACACCGGGGAGCTGTTTTTT.

This chain links TRBV5-1 with TRBJ1-6, with a tentative D call TRBD1 (5 bases). Trimming pared 2 bases from V and 4 bases from J, leaving 16 bases between. The CDR3 has 17 amino acids. CDR1 and CDR2 (germline): SGHRS, YFSETQ. CDR3 sequence reads: CASSLFSGGNYNSPLHF. Here the CDR3 DNA reads TGCGCCAGCAGCTTATTTTCGGGGGGTAATTATAATTCACCCCTCCACTTT.

The chain is built from TRBV19 and TRBJ1-5, with no clear D. Per the germline V gene, CDR1 is LNHDA and CDR2 is SQIVND (reference sequence). V lost 2 bases, J lost 2 bases, and 10 bases lay in between. CDR3 size: 15 residues. The CDR3, as DNA: TGTGCCAGTAGTATAACGCCGCGAGGCAATCAGCCCCAGCATTTT. This encodes CASSITPRGNQPQHF.

The rearrangement joins TRBV19 to TRBJ1-1; tentatively, D is TRBD1 (6 bases). This CDR3 region has 15 residues. Germline values: CDR1 LNHDA, CDR2 SQIVND (reference sequence). Trimming shortened V by 6 bases and J by 2 bases, and 16 bases separated the two germline ends. CDR3 bases: TGTGCCAGTAGCCGCTTTCGGGGGGCCAACACTGAAGCTTTCTTT. It specifies CASSRFRGANTEAFF.

The V call is TRBV6-5, the J call TRBJ2-5, with 10 bases identical to TRBD1. Germline V gene lookup returns CDR1 MNHEY and CDR2 SVGAGI. The CDR3 has 14 amino acids. Trimming at V came to 2 bases and at J to 5 bases, leaving 2 bases not matched to a gene. The CDR3 region is CASSYGTGVETQYF. The CDR3 DNA is TGTGCCAGCAGTTACGGGACAGGGGTCGAGACCCAGTACTTC.

V gene TRBV4-2 combines with J gene TRBJ2-7; D gene uncertain. With 0 bases removed from V and 1 base from J, the gap between germline ends came to 10 bases. The CDR3 contains 15 residues. CDR1 and CDR2 from the germline V gene are LGHNA and YNFKEQ. The CDR3 region is CASSQDNGVSYEQYF. CDR3 DNA: TGTGCCAGCAGCCAAGATAACGGAGTGTCCTACGAGCAGTACTTC.

The rearrangement links TRBV11-2 to TRBJ1-6; D uncertain. CDR1 and CDR2 (germline): SGHAT, FQNNGV. Trimming removed 2 bases from V and 6 bases from J, with 8 bases in between. The CDR3 runs to 14 residues. The CDR3 DNA follows: TGTGCCAGCAGCTTATGGGCCGGTAATTCACCCCTCCACTTT. As protein: CASSLWAGNSPLHF.

This clone was counted once. This rearrangement joins TRBV7-9 to TRBJ1-2; TRBD1 aligns across 7 bases. Losses at the gene ends were 8 bases for V and 5 bases for J; bases not matched to a gene: 11. The CDR3 covers 14 residues. Germline V gene lookup returns CDR1 SEHNR and CDR2 FQNEAQ (reference sequence). The CDR3 region has the DNA TGTGCCAGCGCCACCCAGCAGGGGGAGTATGGCTACACCTTC. Its protein product is CASATQQGEYGYTF.

The chain is built from TRBV28 and TRBJ1-1; the D gene is possibly TRBD1 (6 bases). CDR3 length: 18 residues. Trimming stripped 3 bases from V and 0 bases from J, with 20 bases between. Germline V CDR1 and CDR2: MDHEN, SYDVKM. The CDR3 reads CASSFPFLLTGVNTEAFF. CDR3 DNA sequence: TGTGCCAGCAGTTTTCCCTTTTTATTGACAGGAGTGAACACTGAAGCTTTCTTT.

V is TRBV2 and J is TRBJ2-3, with 9 bases that match TRBD2. CDR1 SNHLY and CDR2 FYNNEI come from the germline V gene. The CDR3 is 15 residues long. Trimming at V came to 4 bases and at J to 2 bases, leaving 4 bases not matched to a gene. CDR3 bases: TGTGCCAGCAGTGCAGCGGGAGGTCACACAGATACGCAGTATTTT. This codes for CASSAAGGHTDTQYF.

The chain joins TRBV30 to TRBJ1-2; D uncertain. V lost 2 bases to trimming and J lost 8 bases, with 15 bases between them. Looked up from germline, CDR1 is GTSNPN and CDR2 is SVGIG (reference sequence). CDR3 length: 13 residues. The CDR3 is CAWSPRIPLGYTF. DNA of the CDR3: TGTGCCTGGAGTCCCCGTATCCCCCTGGGCTACACCTTC.

This chain connects TRBV14 to TRBJ2-3; 7 bases agree with TRBD2. V was pared by 1 base and J by 4 bases, with 17 bases of the junction left unmatched. There are 19 residues in the CDR3. CDR1 and CDR2 (germline): SGHDN, FVKESK. The CDR3 sequence is CASSQVRSWGEGRPDTQYF. The CDR3 DNA reads as TGTGCCAGCAGCCAAGTCAGATCATGGGGGGAGGGCCGTCCAGATACGCAGTATTTT.

This chain links TRBV7-2 with TRBJ1-4; 8 nucleotides agree with TRBD1. The CDR3 runs to 14 residues. V trimming: 5 bases; J trimming: 8 bases; junction bases outside the gene matches: 7. The germline V gene has CDR1 SGHTA and CDR2 FQGNSA. The CDR3, as DNA: TGTGCCAGCAGCCTTGGGGGACAGGCGGAAAAACTGTTTTTT. Its protein is CASSLGGQAEKLFF.

The chain recombines TRBV9 with TRBJ1-2; D call uncertain. This CDR3 region has 12 residues. Germline V lookup: CDR1 SGDLS, CDR2 YYNGEE. V was shortened by 6 bases and J by 7 bases, with 13 bases between the two germline ends. The DNA of the CDR3 is TGTGCCAGCAAGCGGATGATGGGTGGCTACACCTTC. It encodes CASKRMMGGYTF.

V is TRBV19 and J is TRBJ2-3; 9 positions match TRBD2. Germline loops: CDR1 LNHDA, CDR2 SQIVND (reference sequence). V dropped 1 base and J dropped 4; count of bases not matched to a gene: 3. This CDR3 is 15 amino acids long. The CDR3 region is CASSIGGRAADTQYF. The CDR3 nucleotides read TGTGCCAGTAGTATAGGCGGGAGGGCCGCAGATACGCAGTATTTT.

This chain connects TRBV19 to TRBJ2-3; TRBD1 is a possible D gene (5 bases). The CDR3 length is 14 residues. V lost 4 bases and J lost 4, with 12 bases in between. Germline CDR1 LNHDA, CDR2 SQIVND (reference sequence). This CDR3 reads CASSNPGRADTQYF. The CDR3 DNA sequence: TGTGCCAGTAGTAACCCAGGGCGAGCAGATACGCAGTATTTT.

This clone is a singleton in its sample. The chain couples TRBV7-9 to TRBJ1-2, with 7 bases fitting TRBD1. V lost 5 bases, J lost 6 bases, and 18 bases stayed unmatched. The CDR3 sequence is 17 residues long. Germline loops: CDR1 SEHNR, CDR2 FQNEAQ (reference sequence). The DNA of the CDR3 is TGTGCCAGCAGCCCCAGGATGGCCCAGGGGGTTTACGATGGCTACACCTTC. Protein sequence: CASSPRMAQGVYDGYTF. The full variable domain, its missing parts supplied by reference TRBV7-9 and TRBJ1-2, is DTGVSQNPRHKITKRGQNVTFRCDPISEHNRLYWYRQTLGQGPEFLTYFQNEAQLEKSRLLSDRFSAERPKGSFSTLEIQRTEQGDSAMYLCASSPRMAQGVYDGYTFGSGTRLTVV.

V usage is TRBV7-2 and J usage is TRBJ1-1, with a possible D match to TRBD1 (5 bases). The CDR3 has 12 residues. Germline V gives CDR1 SGHTA, CDR2 FQGNSA. Trimming removed 6 bases at V and 3 bases at J, with 8 bases between. DNA of the CDR3: TGTGCCAGCAGAGGGGATCACACTGAAGCTTTCTTT. Translating gives CASRGDHTEAFF.

This chain links TRBV7-9 with TRBJ1-1; D is uncertain. In germline, CDR1 is SEHNR, CDR2 FQNEAQ (reference sequence). V dropped 4 bases and J dropped 0 bases, with 12 bases sitting between them. The CDR3 spans 15 residues. CDR3 DNA: TGTGCCAGCAGCTCCCCACGGTCAATGAACACTGAAGCTTTCTTT. Translated, it gives CASSSPRSMNTEAFF.

The CDR3 loop is CASSPGTSGRTQYF. In DNA, the CDR3 is TGCGCCAGCAGCCCCGGGACTAGCGGGAGGACGCAGTATTTT. The rearrangement uses TRBV5-1 and TRBJ2-3; 15 nucleotides align to TRBD2. In germline, CDR1 is SGHRS, CDR2 YFSETQ. Trimming removed 4 bases from V and 9 bases from J; junction bases left unmatched: 3. This CDR3 contains 14 residues.

The rearrangement links TRBV9 to TRBJ2-5; TRBD1 might be the D (6 bases). The ends were cut back, 4 bases at V and 1 base at J, with 8 bases in the middle. This CDR3 is built from 13 residues. Germline loops: CDR1 SGDLS, CDR2 YYNGEE. The chain's CDR3 is CASSQGPQETQYF. CDR3 nucleotide sequence: TGTGCCAGCAGCCAGGGGCCCCAAGAGACCCAGTACTTC.

The J gene is TRBJ2-1, the V gene TRBV2; possible D gene TRBD1, 5 bases. Between the trimmed V and J ends, which lost 2 bases and 8 bases, there was a span of 7 bases. The CDR3 covers 12 residues. The germline V gene encodes CDR1 SNHLY and CDR2 FYNNEI. CDR3 in DNA: TGTGCCAGCAGTGAACAGGGTTATGAGCAGTTCTTC. Its protein product is CASSEQGYEQFF. The whole variable domain, filled in from reference TRBV2 and TRBJ2-1, reads EPEVTQTPSHQVTQMGQEVILRCVPISNHLYFYWYRQILGQKVEFLVSFYNNEISEKSEIFDDQFSVERPDGSNFTLKIRSTKLEDSAMYFCASSEQGYEQFFGPGTRLTVL.

On this clone: The junction differs from germline at one of its ends, possibly a read error. This rearrangement joins TRBV18 to TRBJ1-2; no reliable D call. Per the germline V gene, CDR1 is KGHSH and CDR2 is LQKENI. The CDR3 consists of 13 residues. The CDR3 loop reads CASSPQGEFGYTF. CDR3 sequence (DNA): TGTGCCAGCTCCCCACAAGGAGAGTTCGGCTACACCTTC.

The chain carries TRBV27 and TRBJ1-1; weak D call: TRBD1 (6 bases). CDR1 MNHEY and CDR2 SMNVEV come from the germline V gene (reference sequence). Trimming pared 4 bases from V and 3 bases from J, leaving 9 bases between. This CDR3 spans 13 amino acids. The CDR3 DNA follows: TGTGCCAGCAGTTGGACAGTCGACACTGAAGCTTTCTTT. It codes for CASSWTVDTEAFF.

This chain uses TRBV29-1 with TRBJ2-7; 14 nucleotides agree with TRBD2. Germline V gene data show CDR1 as SQVTM and CDR2 as ANQGSEA. CDR3 length equals 14 residues. V was clipped by 5 bases and J by 5 bases; unmatched bases: 5. The CDR3 DNA is TGCAGCGTTAAGGGACTAGCGGGAGCTGACGAGCAGTACTTC. Translated, it gives CSVKGLAGADEQYF.